The clone carrying this TCR beta chain showed up many times. Its antigen remains unknown. CDR1 LNHDA and CDR2 SQIVND come from the germline V gene (reference sequence). V was cut by 3 bases and J by 2 bases, with 19 bases left in between. CDR3 length: 17 residues. It was through 5'RACE template switching that TCR cDNA was made, with a universal primer site and UMIs added. TCRdb ran MiXCR on the 5' RACE reads and lists one entry per CDR3 protein. The sample holds some 110,000 distinct CDR3 sequences, 7.2% seen once. The sample originates from a study of T cells after yellow fever vaccination. On the study more broadly: Researchers used SMART-Seq v4 Ultra Low Input to prepare fractions that had low cell numbers.

Findings and caveats of the study: Most primary-vaccination clones reappeared after the booster (approximately 95% CD4, about 90% CD8). Bulk-population clonotypes that are abundant could appear as contaminants in FACS-sorted repertoires.

The chain joins TRBV19 to TRBJ2-5; D possibly corresponds to TRBD1 (6 bases). The clonotype originates from a man younger than 30 who received the YFV17D yellow fever vaccine. The sequenced sample was CD4+ T cells sorted from PBMCs, obtained about 49 days after the first yellow fever vaccination. This CDR3 reads CASSMVGADSSQETQYF. Written as DNA, the CDR3 is TGTGCCAGTAGTATGGTCGGGGCGGACAGTTCACAAGAGACCCAGTACTTC.